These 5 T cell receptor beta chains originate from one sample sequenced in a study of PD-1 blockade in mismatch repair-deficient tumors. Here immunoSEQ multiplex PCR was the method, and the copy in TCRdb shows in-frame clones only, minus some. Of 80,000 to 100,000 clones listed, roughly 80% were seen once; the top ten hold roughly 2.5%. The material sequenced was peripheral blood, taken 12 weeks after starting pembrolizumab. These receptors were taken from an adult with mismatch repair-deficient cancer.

The CDR3 bases are TGCGCCAGCAGCACAGGGAGAGGGGGCTCAAATTCCAACGTCCTGACTTTC. Translated: CASSTGRGGSNSNVLTF. This chain uses TRBV5-1 with TRBJ2-6; 7 bases are a match to TRBD1. The J segment lost 8 bases and the V segment lost 4 bases, leaving 15 bases of the junction unmatched. The CDR3 is 17 residues long. Per the germline V gene, CDR1 is SGHRS and CDR2 is YFSETQ.

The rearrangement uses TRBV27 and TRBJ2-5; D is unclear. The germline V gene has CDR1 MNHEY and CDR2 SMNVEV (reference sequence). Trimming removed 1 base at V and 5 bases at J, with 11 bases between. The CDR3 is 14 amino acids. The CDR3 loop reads CASSLYSNGETQYF. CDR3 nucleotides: TGTGCCAGCAGTTTATACAGTAACGGGGAGACCCAGTACTTC.

The CDR3 DNA follows: TGTGCCACCAGCAGAGAGGCGGGGGTAAGGTCCGGGGAGCTGTTTTTT. Amino acid sequence: CATSREAGVRSGELFF. This sequence joins TRBV15 and TRBJ2-2; 7 nucleotides line up with TRBD2. Germline V CDR1 and CDR2: LNHNV, YYDKDF (reference sequence). The CDR3 has 16 amino acids. V dropped 0 bases and J dropped 6; count of bases not matched to a gene: 7. The whole variable domain, remainder taken from reference TRBV15 and TRBJ2-2, is DAMVIQNPRYQVTQFGKPVTLSCSQTLNHNVMYWYQQKSSQAPKLLFHYYDKDFNNEADTPDNFQSRRPNTSFCFLDIRSPGLGDTAMYLCATSREAGVRSGELFFGEGSRLTVL.

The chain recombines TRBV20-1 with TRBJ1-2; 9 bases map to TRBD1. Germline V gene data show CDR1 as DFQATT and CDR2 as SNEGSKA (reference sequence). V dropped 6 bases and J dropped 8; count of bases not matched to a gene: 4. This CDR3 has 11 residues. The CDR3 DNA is TGCAGTGCATGGACAGGGGACGGCTACACCTTC. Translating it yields CSAWTGDGYTF.

CDR3 sequence: CASSKTGRGQPQHF. The CDR3 DNA sequence: TGTGCCAGCAGCAAGACAGGGCGCGGTCAGCCCCAGCATTTT. The gene calls are TRBV16 and TRBJ1-5; 7 bases map to TRBD1. Germline V gives CDR1 KGHSY, CDR2 FQNENV. Trimming took 5 bases from V and 6 from J; bases not matched to a gene: 7. This CDR3 comprises 14 residues.